The 20 T cell receptor beta chains presented below share a single source sample, sequenced in a study of T-cell memory formation after mild COVID-19. A single record per CDR3 protein comes from TCRdb applying MiXCR to the 5' RACE reads. In the table there are 190,000 or so distinct CDR3 sequences, about 20% of which are singletons. Sequencing was done on a sample of PBMCs or a T cell subset sorted from them (not recorded which). The receptors here all came from an adult woman who had mild COVID-19 (a few samples of this study predate the infection). Cell type and time point are not known.

This clonotype was counted a few times. The J gene is TRBJ2-7, the V gene TRBV27; possible D gene TRBD1, 5 bases. The CDR3 contains 12 residues. Trimming removed 6 bases from V and 2 bases from J, with 8 bases in between. Germline-derived CDR1 and CDR2 are MNHEY and SMNVEV (reference sequence). The CDR3 DNA reads as TGTGCCAGCAGAACAGGCCCCTACGAGCAGTACTTC. Amino acid sequence: CASRTGPYEQYF.

The chain has TRBV7-2 and TRBJ2-1, with 11 bases aligning to TRBD1. The germline CDR1 and CDR2 sequences are SGHTA and FQGNSA. With V trimmed by 7 bases and J by 7 bases, 12 bases remained unmatched. This CDR3 region has 16 residues. CDR3 amino acids: CASTLLGTGGNNEQFF. CDR3 nucleotide sequence: TGTGCCAGCACCCTCCTAGGGACAGGGGGGAATAATGAGCAGTTCTTC.

The chain couples TRBV24-1 to TRBJ2-1, with 9 bases matching TRBD1. V lost 7 bases to trimming and J lost 8 bases; unmatched junction nucleotides: 8. Germline CDR1 KGHDR, CDR2 SFDVKD. The CDR3 is 14 residues long. The CDR3: CATRTGQGYHEQFF. CDR3 DNA sequence: TGTGCCACCAGGACGGGACAGGGTTATCATGAGCAGTTCTTC.

This chain uses TRBV7-9 with TRBJ2-7, with D possibly matching TRBD2 (5 bases). The CDR3 is made up of 16 amino acids. Per the germline V gene, CDR1 is SEHNR and CDR2 is FQNEAQ (reference sequence). Trimming took off 5 bases at V and 0 bases at J, with 17 bases between the two ends. CDR3: CASSPAMGVLSYEQYF. CDR3 nucleotides: TGTGCCAGCAGCCCGGCGATGGGAGTCCTCTCCTACGAGCAGTACTTC.

This sequence joins TRBV19 and TRBJ1-1; D remains unclear. The V end was cut by 9 bases, the J end by 8 bases, with 13 bases between. This CDR3 has 11 residues. CDR1 is LNHDA and CDR2 is SQIVND in the germline V gene (reference sequence). Written as DNA, the CDR3 is TGTGCCAGCAACCTAGGAGGGGAAGCTTTCTTT. This codes for CASNLGGEAFF. Full variable domain (missing parts from reference TRBV19 and TRBJ1-1): DGGITQSPKYLFRKEGQNVTLSCEQNLNHDAMYWYRQDPGQGLRLIYYSQIVNDFQKGDIAEGYSVSREKKESFPLTVTSAQKNPTAFYLCASNLGGEAFFGQGTRLTVV.

This clonotype was found a few times. The V gene is TRBV24-1, the J gene TRBJ1-2; D perhaps matches TRBD1 (5 bases). V was trimmed by 2 bases and J by 6 bases, leaving 18 bases between them. Germline V gene data show CDR1 as KGHDR and CDR2 as SFDVKD. This CDR3 comprises 16 residues. In DNA, the CDR3 is TGTGCCACCAGTGATTCGACGGGCCTCAGGGTTAATGGCTACACCTTC. This codes for CATSDSTGLRVNGYTF.

This clonotype was counted only a few times. CDR3 sequence (DNA): TGTGCCAGAGACAGGGGAATGAACACTGAAGCTTTCTTT. It yields the protein CARDRGMNTEAFF. V is TRBV21-1 and J is TRBJ1-1; no DNA check was done on the table's D call, TRBD1. TRBV21-1 is a listed pseudogene. The CDR3 loop spans 13 amino acids.

The chain uses TRBV4-3 and TRBJ2-7; D is unclear. The germline V and J ends were trimmed by 0 bases and 2 bases, with 8 bases remaining between them. The CDR3 is 14 residues long. Germline CDR1 LGHNA, CDR2 YSLEER. CDR3 nucleotides: TGCGCCAGCAGCCAAGACACTACCGCCTACGAGCAGTACTTC. Amino acid sequence: CASSQDTTAYEQYF.

The chain uses TRBV5-1 and TRBJ2-3, with D perhaps given as TRBD1 or TRBD2 (5 bases each). Per the germline V gene, CDR1 is SGHRS and CDR2 is YFSETQ. The CDR3 spans 19 residues. Trimming took 4 bases from V and 4 from J, leaving 28 bases between them. The CDR3 DNA reads TGCGCCAGCAGCCCCACAGGAGCGGTGCCCAGCGTGTGGCCAGATACGCAGTATTTT. It encodes CASSPTGAVPSVWPDTQYF.

J is TRBJ1-5 and V is TRBV28; D not certain. This CDR3 region has 15 residues. V was trimmed by 8 bases and J by 2 bases, leaving 16 bases between them. Germline CDR1 and CDR2: MDHEN and SYDVKM. In DNA, the CDR3 is TGTGCCAGCTGGCGGTCCGGGAGGGGCAATCAGCCCCAGCATTTT. Encoded protein: CASWRSGRGNQPQHF.

The V call is TRBV12-3 or TRBV12-4, the J call TRBJ1-5; D gene uncertain. CDR3 length: 15 residues. The V and J ends lost 5 bases and 0 bases respectively, with 11 bases between them. Written as DNA, the CDR3 is TGTGCCAGCAGTCCGAGCGGGTATAGCAATCAGCCCCAGCATTTT. Protein sequence: CASSPSGYSNQPQHF.

This clonotype was seen only a few times. The V call is TRBV20-1, the J call TRBJ2-1; TRBD2 agrees at 10 bases. With 0 bases clipped from V and 8 bases from J, the junction kept 10 bases outside the gene matches. The CDR3 is made up of 16 amino acids. The germline V gene encodes CDR1 DFQATT and CDR2 SNEGSKA (reference sequence). The DNA for the CDR3 is TGCAGTGCTAGAGATTTAAGCCTAGCGGGAGAGGATGAGCAGTTCTTC. Its protein product is CSARDLSLAGEDEQFF.

The table lists this clonotype with a few counts. The V call is TRBV20-1, the J call TRBJ1-5, with D possibly TRBD1 on 5 matching bases. This CDR3 is 16 amino acids long. V lost 3 bases to trimming and J lost 4 bases, with 19 bases between them. The germline gives CDR1 DFQATT, CDR2 SNEGSKA (reference sequence). CDR3 region: CSASFGRRGLNQPQHF. Here the CDR3 DNA reads TGCAGTGCTAGTTTCGGGCGGAGGGGACTAAATCAGCCCCAGCATTTT.

This clonotype was counted between two and nine times. Here the CDR3 reads CASSEGVQSPAGNTEAFF. The CDR3 coding sequence is TGTGCCAGCAGTGAAGGAGTACAGTCCCCGGCTGGGAACACTGAAGCTTTCTTT. The V gene is TRBV25-1, the J gene TRBJ1-1, with D unresolved. This CDR3 is 18 amino acids long. The germline V and J ends were trimmed by 2 bases and 1 base, with 20 bases remaining between them. CDR1 is MGHDK and CDR2 is SYGVNS in the germline V gene.

This chain connects TRBV12-3 or TRBV12-4 to TRBJ1-1, with 12 bases lining up with TRBD1. V dropped 4 bases and J dropped 3; count of bases not matched to a gene: 21. The CDR3 extends over 21 amino acids. The CDR3 DNA follows: TGTGCCAGCAGTTACTTACTGGGACAGGGGGCGCGGGTTTTCCCTGACACTGAAGCTTTCTTT. This gives the protein CASSYLLGQGARVFPDTEAFF.

This clonotype was counted ten times or more. The V call is TRBV5-1, the J call TRBJ2-5; tentative D call: TRBD2 (6 bases). Germline loops: CDR1 SGHRS, CDR2 YFSETQ. The CDR3 spans 14 residues. V dropped 0 bases and J dropped 4 bases, with 10 bases sitting between them. Here the CDR3 reads CASSLATGGETQYF. CDR3 nucleotides: TGCGCCAGCAGCTTGGCCACCGGGGGAGAGACCCAGTACTTC. Together with reference TRBV5-1 and TRBJ2-5, the CDR3 gives the full variable domain: KAGVTQTPRYLIKTRGQQVTLSCSPISGHRSVSWYQQTPGQGLQFLFEYFSETQRNKGNFPGRFSGRQFSNSRSEMNVSTLELGDSALYLCASSLATGGETQYFGPGTRLLVL.

This clonotype was observed a handful of times. The chain combines TRBV29-1 with TRBJ1-5; TRBD1 agrees at 7 bases. V was pared by 6 bases and J by 9 bases, with 26 bases of the junction left unmatched. Germline V gene sequence: CDR1 SQVTM, CDR2 ANQGSEA. There are 18 residues in the CDR3. The CDR3 DNA reads TGCAGCGTGCTCGACAGGGACGTACTATCAGATACCTTTGGGCCCCAGCATTTT. It specifies CSVLDRDVLSDTFGPQHF.

This clonotype was seen a handful of times. The chain uses TRBV6-2 or TRBV6-3 and TRBJ2-7; the match to TRBD2 covers 13 bases. Germline V gene lookup returns CDR1 MNHEY and CDR2 SVGEGT. CDR3 length equals 15 residues. Unmatched junction bases numbered 9, after V lost 6 bases and J lost 7 bases. CDR3 nucleotide sequence: TGTGCCAGCAGACATGGACTAGCGGGAGTAGTAGAGCAGTACTTC. Its protein product is CASRHGLAGVVEQYF.

This clonotype was counted at least ten times. The gene calls are TRBV20-1 and TRBJ2-1, with 12 bases lining up with TRBD2. Germline values: CDR1 DFQATT, CDR2 SNEGSKA (reference sequence). The CDR3 loop spans 14 amino acids. The V segment lost 2 bases and the J segment 10 bases; nucleotides outside the gene matches: 6. In DNA, the CDR3 is TGCAGTGCTAGATCTAGCGGGAGGGTTACGGAGCAGTTCTTC. Its translation is CSARSSGRVTEQFF.

The rearrangement joins TRBV7-9 to TRBJ2-1; D remains unclear. Trimming pared 1 base from V and 12 bases from J, leaving 13 bases between. The CDR3 sequence is 13 residues long. CDR1 is SEHNR and CDR2 is FQNEAQ in the germline V gene (reference sequence). CDR3 bases: TGTGCCAGCAGCTTAGTCAGTCAACGGGTGCAGTTCTTC. Translated, it gives CASSLVSQRVQFF. Full variable domain (outside the CDR3, taken from reference TRBV7-9 and TRBJ2-1): DTGVSQNPRHKITKRGQNVTFRCDPISEHNRLYWYRQTLGQGPEFLTYFQNEAQLEKSRLLSDRFSAERPKGSFSTLEIQRTEQGDSAMYLCASSLVSQRVQFFGPGTRLTVL.